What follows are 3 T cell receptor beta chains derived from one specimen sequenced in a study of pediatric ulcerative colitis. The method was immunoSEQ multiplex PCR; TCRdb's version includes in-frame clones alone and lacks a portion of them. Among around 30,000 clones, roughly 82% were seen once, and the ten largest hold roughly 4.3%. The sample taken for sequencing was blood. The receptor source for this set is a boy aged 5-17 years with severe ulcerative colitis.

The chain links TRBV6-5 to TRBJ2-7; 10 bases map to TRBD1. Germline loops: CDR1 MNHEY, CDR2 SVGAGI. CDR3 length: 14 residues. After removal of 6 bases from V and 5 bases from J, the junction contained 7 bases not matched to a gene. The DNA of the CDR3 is TGTGCCAGCAGCCGACAGGGGGCCGGGAACGAGCAGTACTTC. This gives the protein CASSRQGAGNEQYF.

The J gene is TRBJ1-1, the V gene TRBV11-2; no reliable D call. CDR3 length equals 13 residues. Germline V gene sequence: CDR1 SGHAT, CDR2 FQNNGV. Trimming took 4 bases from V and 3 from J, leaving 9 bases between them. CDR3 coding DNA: TGTGCCAGCAGCTCCCCGAGCTACACTGAAGCTTTCTTT. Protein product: CASSSPSYTEAFF.

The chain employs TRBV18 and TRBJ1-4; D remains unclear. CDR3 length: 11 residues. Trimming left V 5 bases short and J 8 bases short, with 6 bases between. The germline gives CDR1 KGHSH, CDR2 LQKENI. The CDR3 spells CASSGREKLFF. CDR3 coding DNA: TGTGCCAGCTCAGGACGGGAAAAACTGTTTTTT.